This TCR beta chain was recovered during a study of blood T cell repertoires in COVID-19. Study information: Sources were T cells, B-cell-depleted T cells, or PBMCs; the material itself was cDNA or gDNA.

This table comes from immunoSEQ multiplex PCR, and its TCRdb copy is limited to in-frame clones, with some not included. This table holds some 120,000 clones, roughly 76% found once. Trimming shortened V by 2 bases and J by 3 bases, and 8 bases separated the two germline ends. Germline assignment: CDR1 SGHKS and CDR2 YYEKEE (reference sequence). The CDR3 has 13 amino acids. The sequenced sample was peripheral blood. This TCR came from a human donor in a cohort sampled during active COVID-19. The V gene is TRBV5-5, the J gene TRBJ1-2; TRBD1 is a possible D gene (6 bases). CDR3 nucleotide sequence: TGTGCCAGCAGCTTACAGGGCGACTATGGCTACACCTTC. Protein sequence: CASSLQGDYGYTF.